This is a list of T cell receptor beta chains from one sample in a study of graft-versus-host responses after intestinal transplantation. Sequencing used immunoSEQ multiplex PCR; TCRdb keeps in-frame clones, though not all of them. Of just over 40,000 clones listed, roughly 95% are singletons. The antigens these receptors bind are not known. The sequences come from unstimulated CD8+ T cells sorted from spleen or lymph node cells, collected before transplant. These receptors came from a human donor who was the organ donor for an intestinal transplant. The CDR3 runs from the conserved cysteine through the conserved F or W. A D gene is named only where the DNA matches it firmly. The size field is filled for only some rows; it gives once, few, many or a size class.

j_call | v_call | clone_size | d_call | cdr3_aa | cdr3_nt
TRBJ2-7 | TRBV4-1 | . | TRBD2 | CASSQEGAGSNEQYF | TGCGCCAGCAGCCAAGAGGGAGCGGGGTCCAACGAGCAGTACTTC
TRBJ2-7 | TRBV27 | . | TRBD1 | CASSTRTGLTYEQYF | TGTGCCAGCAGTACAAGGACAGGACTGACCTACGAGCAGTACTTC
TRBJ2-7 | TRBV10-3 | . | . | CAISEAGLAYEQYF | TGTGCCATCAGTGAGGCAGGGTTAGCCTACGAGCAGTACTTC
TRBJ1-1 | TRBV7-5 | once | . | CARSLGRGDTEAFF | TGTGCCAGAAGCTTGGGCAGGGGGGACACTGAAGCTTTCTTT
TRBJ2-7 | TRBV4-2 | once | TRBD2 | CASSPYAGGSYEQYF | TGTGCCAGCAGCCCTTATGCGGGGGGATCCTACGAGCAGTACTTC
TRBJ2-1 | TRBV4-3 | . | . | CASERGPYNEQFF | TGCGCCAGCGAAAGAGGTCCCTACAATGAGCAGTTCTTC
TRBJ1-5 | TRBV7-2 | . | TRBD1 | CASSIEGARDQPQHF | TGTGCCAGCAGCATTGAGGGGGCCAGAGATCAGCCCCAGCATTTT
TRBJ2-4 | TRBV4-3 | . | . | CASSQDTGGLSKNIQYF | TGCGCCAGCAGCCAAGATACCGGGGGGCTTAGCAAAAACATTCAGTACTTC
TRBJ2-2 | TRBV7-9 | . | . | CASSLVSGELFF | TGTGCCAGCAGCTTAGTATCCGGGGAGCTGTTTTTT
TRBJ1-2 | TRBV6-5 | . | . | CASSDPGGYTF | TGTGCCAGCAGTGACCCGGGCGGCTACACCTTC
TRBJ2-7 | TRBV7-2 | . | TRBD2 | CASSLGAGGYEQYF | TGTGCCAGCAGCTTAGGCGCGGGGGGCTACGAGCAGTACTTC
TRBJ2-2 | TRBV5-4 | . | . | CASSLSWGNTGELFF | TGTGCCAGCAGCTTGAGTTGGGGGAACACCGGGGAGCTGTTTTTT
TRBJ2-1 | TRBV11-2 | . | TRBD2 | CASSSLAGNYNEQFF | TGTGCCAGCAGCTCCTTAGCGGGGAATTACAATGAGCAGTTCTTC
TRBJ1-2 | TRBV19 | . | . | CASNYRAGRLGGYTF | TGTGCCAGTAACTATCGCGCGGGACGACTAGGCGGCTACACCTTC
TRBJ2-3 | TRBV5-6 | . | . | CASSFWGTDTQYF | TGTGCCAGCAGCTTTTGGGGTACAGATACGCAGTATTTT
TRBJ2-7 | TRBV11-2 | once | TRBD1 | CASSSPGGEQYF | TGTGCCAGCAGCTCTCCAGGGGGCGAGCAGTACTTC
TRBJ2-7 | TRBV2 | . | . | CASSWVLTYEQYF | TGTGCCAGCTCGTGGGTACTGACCTACGAGCAGTACTTC
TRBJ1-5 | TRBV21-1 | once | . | CASSMHQPQHF | TGTGCCAGCAGCATGCACCAGCCCCAGCATTTT
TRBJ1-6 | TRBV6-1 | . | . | CASSEYPGYNSPLHF | TGTGCCAGCAGTGAATACCCGGGCTATAATTCACCCCTCCACTTT
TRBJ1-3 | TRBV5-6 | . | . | CASSFDSTGNTIYF | TGTGCCAGCAGCTTCGACAGTACTGGAAACACCATATATTTT
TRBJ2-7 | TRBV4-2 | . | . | CASSLGIEQYF | TGTGCCAGCAGCTTAGGGATCGAGCAGTACTTC
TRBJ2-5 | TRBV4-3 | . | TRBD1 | CASSHGTGSRRETQYF | TGCGCCAGCAGCCACGGGACAGGGTCGAGGAGGGAGACCCAGTACTTC
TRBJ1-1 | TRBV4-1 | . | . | CASSQEQWTANTEAFF | TGCGCCAGCAGCCAAGAGCAGTGGACAGCTAACACTGAAGCTTTCTTT
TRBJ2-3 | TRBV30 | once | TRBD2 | CAWESTGGTDTQYF | TGTGCCTGGGAGTCAACGGGGGGGACAGATACGCAGTATTTT
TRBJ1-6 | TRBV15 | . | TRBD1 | CATSRGTGYSPLHF | TGTGCCACCAGCAGAGGGACAGGGTACTCACCCCTCCACTTT
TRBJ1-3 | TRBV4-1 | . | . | CASSLNRSPGNTIYF | TGCGCCAGCAGCCTAAACAGGTCGCCCGGAAACACCATATATTTT
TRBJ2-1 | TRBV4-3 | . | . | CASSQDRGSYNEQFF | TGCGCCAGCAGCCAAGACAGGGGCTCCTACAATGAGCAGTTCTTC
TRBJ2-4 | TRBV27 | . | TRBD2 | CASSLGGEGNIQYF | TGTGCCAGCAGTCTCGGGGGGGAGGGAAACATTCAGTACTTC
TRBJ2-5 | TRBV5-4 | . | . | CASSLESRETQYF | TGTGCCAGCAGCTTGGAATCCCGAGAGACCCAGTACTTC
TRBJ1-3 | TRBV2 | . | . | CASSEYVPGGGNTIYF | TGTGCCAGCAGTGAATACGTTCCAGGCGGCGGAAACACCATATATTTT
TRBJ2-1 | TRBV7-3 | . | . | CASSTEGHNEQFF | TGTGCCAGCAGCACGGAAGGTCACAATGAGCAGTTCTTC
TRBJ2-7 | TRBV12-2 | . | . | CASRLVGLAYEQYF | TGTGCAAGTCGCTTAGTCGGTCTAGCCTACGAGCAGTACTTC
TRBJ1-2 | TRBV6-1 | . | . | CASSPLQVGNYGYTF | TGTGCCAGCAGCCCCCTGCAGGTTGGGAACTATGGCTACACCTTC
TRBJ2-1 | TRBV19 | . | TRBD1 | CASSIRDSFNEQFF | TGTGCCAGTAGTATCCGGGACAGCTTCAATGAGCAGTTCTTC
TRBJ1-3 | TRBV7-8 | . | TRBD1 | CASSLVAVRDSVPQSGNTIYF | TGTGCCAGCAGCTTAGTCGCGGTTCGGGACAGCGTTCCTCAGTCTGGAAACACCATATATTTT
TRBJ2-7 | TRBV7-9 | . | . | CASSLVVGNSYEQYF | TGTGCCAGCAGCTTAGTAGTGGGCAACTCCTACGAGCAGTACTTC
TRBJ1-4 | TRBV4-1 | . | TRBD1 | CASSQKGGTGEEKLFF | TGCGCCAGCAGCCAAAAAGGGGGGACAGGGGAGGAAAAACTGTTTTTT
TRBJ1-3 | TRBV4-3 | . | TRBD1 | CASSQDRSPGNTIYF | TGCGCCAGCAGCCAGGACAGGTCTCCAGGAAACACCATATATTTT
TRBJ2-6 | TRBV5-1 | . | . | CASSFMPLGSGANVLTF | TGCGCCAGCAGCTTTATGCCACTCGGCTCTGGGGCCAACGTCCTGACTTTC
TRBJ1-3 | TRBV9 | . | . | CASSYPATEDSGNTIYF | TGTGCCAGCAGCTACCCAGCGACCGAAGACTCTGGAAACACCATATATTTT
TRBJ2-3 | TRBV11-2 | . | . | CASSLVVHRITDTQYF | TGTGCCAGCAGCTTAGTTGTACACAGGATCACAGATACGCAGTATTTT
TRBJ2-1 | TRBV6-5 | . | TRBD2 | CASSYSAGDPYNEQFF | TGTGCCAGCAGTTACTCGGCGGGAGACCCCTACAATGAGCAGTTCTTC
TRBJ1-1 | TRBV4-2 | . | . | CASSPRGSIEAFF | TGTGCCAGCAGCCCGCGAGGGAGTATTGAAGCTTTCTTT
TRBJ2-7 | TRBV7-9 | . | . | CASSLTDSSYEQYF | TGTGCCAGCAGCCTAACGGACAGCTCCTACGAGCAGTACTTC
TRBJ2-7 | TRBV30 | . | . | CAWKPWDRDPEQYF | TGTGCCTGGAAACCTTGGGACCGGGATCCCGAGCAGTACTTC
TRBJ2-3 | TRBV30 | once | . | CAWSGSDVDTQYF | TGTGCCTGGAGTGGTTCTGATGTTGATACGCAGTATTTT
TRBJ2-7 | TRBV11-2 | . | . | CASSFGLALREQYF | TGTGCCAGCAGCTTTGGTCTAGCTCTCCGCGAGCAGTACTTC
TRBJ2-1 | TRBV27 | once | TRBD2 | CASSIGLAPNEQFF | TGTGCCAGCAGTATCGGACTAGCTCCCAATGAGCAGTTCTTC
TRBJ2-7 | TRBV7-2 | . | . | CASSFNDRRSYEQYF | TGTGCCAGCAGCTTCAACGACAGGCGCTCCTACGAGCAGTACTTC
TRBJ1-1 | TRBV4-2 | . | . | CASSQNRGAFF | TGTGCCAGCAGCCAGAATCGCGGAGCTTTCTTT
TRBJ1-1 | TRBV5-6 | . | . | CASSWGHPNTEAFF | TGTGCCAGCAGCTGGGGACACCCGAACACTGAAGCTTTCTTT
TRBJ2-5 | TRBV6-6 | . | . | CASLQGYQETQYF | TGTGCCAGCTTACAGGGCTACCAAGAGACCCAGTACTTC
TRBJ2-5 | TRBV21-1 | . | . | CASSTYQDSQETQYF | TGTGCCAGCAGCACCTATCAAGACAGTCAAGAGACCCAGTACTTC
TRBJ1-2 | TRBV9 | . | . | CASSVGRISYGYTF | TGTGCCAGCAGCGTAGGCAGGATATCCTATGGCTACACCTTC
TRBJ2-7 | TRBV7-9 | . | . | CASSPHWKEGLALYEQYF | TGTGCCAGCTCCCCTCATTGGAAGGAGGGCCTGGCATTATACGAGCAGTACTTC